This T cell receptor (beta chain) was documented in a study of shared clonotypes between healthy human individuals. Study outcomes and limitations: Among donors, clonotype sharing was expected to be affected by sequencing depth. Relative to clonotypes present in all four donors, those not shared had lower generation probabilities. With a few donors compared, around 5% of naive CD4 clonotypes were shared.

With respect to this clone: Its antigen is unidentified.

Germline lookup yields CDR1 SGDLS and CDR2 YYNGEE. Trimming took off 3 bases at V and 7 bases at J, with 13 bases between the two ends. The CDR3 contains 14 residues. Clones were sequenced by immunoSEQ multiplex PCR, and TCRdb holds only the in-frame ones, with some missing. The sample lists roughly 1,800,000 clones; 85% to 95% were seen once. Naive CD8 populations comprised CD45RO-negative cells positively selected for CCR7, excluding terminally differentiated effector memory CD45RA+ cells. The source of this sequence is a man aged 18 to 29 in good health. Sequencing input: naive CD8+ T cells sorted from blood. This rearrangement joins TRBV9 to TRBJ2-2, with D hard to call. The CDR3 loop reads CASSETSLVGELFF. The CDR3 DNA reads as TGTGCCAGCAGCGAAACATCTTTGGTCGGGGAGCTGTTTTTT. Full variable domain (rest looked up from reference TRBV9 and TRBJ2-2): DSGVTQTPKHLITATGQRVTLRCSPRSGDLSVYWYQQSLDQGLQFLIQYYNGEERAKGNILERFSAQQFPDLHSELNLSSLELGDSALYFCASSETSLVGELFFGEGSRLTVL.